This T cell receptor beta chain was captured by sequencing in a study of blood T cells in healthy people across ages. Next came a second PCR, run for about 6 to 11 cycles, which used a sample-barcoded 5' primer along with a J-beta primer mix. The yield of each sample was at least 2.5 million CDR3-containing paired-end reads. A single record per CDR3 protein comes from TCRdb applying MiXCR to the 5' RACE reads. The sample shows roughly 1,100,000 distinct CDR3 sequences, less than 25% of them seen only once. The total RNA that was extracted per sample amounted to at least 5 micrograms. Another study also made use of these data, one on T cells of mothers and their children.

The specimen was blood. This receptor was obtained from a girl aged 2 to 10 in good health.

The CDR3 bases are TGCAGTGCTAGGGACACCAATCGGGCGTCCTACGAGCAGTACTTC. Translated: CSARDTNRASYEQYF. This chain links TRBV20-1 with TRBJ2-1; D is perhaps TRBD1 (5 bases). Matching the DNA end better, TRBJ2-7 makes the J call doubtful. CDR1 DFQATT and CDR2 SNEGSKA come from the germline V gene (reference sequence). This CDR3 spans 15 amino acids.